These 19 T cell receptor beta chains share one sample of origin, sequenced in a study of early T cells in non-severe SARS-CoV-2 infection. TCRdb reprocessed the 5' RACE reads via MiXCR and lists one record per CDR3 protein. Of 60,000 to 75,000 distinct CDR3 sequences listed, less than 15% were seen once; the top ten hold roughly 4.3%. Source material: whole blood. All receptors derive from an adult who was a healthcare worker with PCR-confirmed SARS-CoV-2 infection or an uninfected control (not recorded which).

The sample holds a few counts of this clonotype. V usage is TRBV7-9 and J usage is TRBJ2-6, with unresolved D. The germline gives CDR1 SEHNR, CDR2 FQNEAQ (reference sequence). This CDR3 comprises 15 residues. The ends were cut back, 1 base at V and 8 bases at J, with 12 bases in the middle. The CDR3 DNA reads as TGTGCCAGCAGCTTAGAGAGGACGGGTCCCAACGTCCTGACTTTC. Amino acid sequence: CASSLERTGPNVLTF. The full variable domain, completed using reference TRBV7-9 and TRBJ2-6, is DTGVSQNPRHKITKRGQNVTFRCDPISEHNRLYWYRQTLGQGPEFLTYFQNEAQLEKSRLLSDRFSAERPKGSFSTLEIQRTEQGDSAMYLCASSLERTGPNVLTFGAGSRLTVL.

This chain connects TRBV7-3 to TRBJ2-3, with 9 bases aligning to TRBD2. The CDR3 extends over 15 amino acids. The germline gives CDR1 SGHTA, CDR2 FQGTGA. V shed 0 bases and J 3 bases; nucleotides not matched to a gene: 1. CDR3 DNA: TGTGCCAGCAGCTTAACCCTAGCGGGAACAGATACGCAGTATTTT. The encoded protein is CASSLTLAGTDTQYF.

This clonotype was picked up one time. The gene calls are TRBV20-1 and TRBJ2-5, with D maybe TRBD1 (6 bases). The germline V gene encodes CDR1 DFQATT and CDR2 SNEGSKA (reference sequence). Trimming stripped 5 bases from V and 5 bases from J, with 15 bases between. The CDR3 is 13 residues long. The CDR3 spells CSADLGARETQYF. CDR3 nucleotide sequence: TGCAGTGCTGACTTGGGGGCGCGGGAGACCCAGTACTTC.

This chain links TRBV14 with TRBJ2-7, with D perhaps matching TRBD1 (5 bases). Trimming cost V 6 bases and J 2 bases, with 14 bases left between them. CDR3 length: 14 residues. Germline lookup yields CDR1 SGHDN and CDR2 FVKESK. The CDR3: CASSGAGKAYEQYF. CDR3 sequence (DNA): TGTGCCAGCAGTGGGGCAGGGAAAGCCTACGAGCAGTACTTC.

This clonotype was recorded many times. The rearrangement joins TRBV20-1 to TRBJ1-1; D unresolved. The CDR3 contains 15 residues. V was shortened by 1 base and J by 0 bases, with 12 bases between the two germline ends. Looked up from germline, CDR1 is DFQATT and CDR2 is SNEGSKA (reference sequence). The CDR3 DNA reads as TGCAGTGCTAGAGGCGACGGTAGGGTGAACACTGAAGCTTTCTTT. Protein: CSARGDGRVNTEAFF.

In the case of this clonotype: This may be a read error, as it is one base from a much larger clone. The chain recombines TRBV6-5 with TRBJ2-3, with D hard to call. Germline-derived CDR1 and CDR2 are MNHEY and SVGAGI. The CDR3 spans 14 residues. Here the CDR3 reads CTSSYTRRADTQYF. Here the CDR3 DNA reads TGTACCAGCAGTTATACCAGAAGGGCAGATACGCAGTATTTT.

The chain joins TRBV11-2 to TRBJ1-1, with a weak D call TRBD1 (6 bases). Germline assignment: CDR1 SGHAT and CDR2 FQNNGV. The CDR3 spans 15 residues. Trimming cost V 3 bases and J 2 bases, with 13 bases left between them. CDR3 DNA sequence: TGTGCCAGCAGCTTCGGACGGGGGGCAAACACTGAAGCTTTCTTT. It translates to CASSFGRGANTEAFF.

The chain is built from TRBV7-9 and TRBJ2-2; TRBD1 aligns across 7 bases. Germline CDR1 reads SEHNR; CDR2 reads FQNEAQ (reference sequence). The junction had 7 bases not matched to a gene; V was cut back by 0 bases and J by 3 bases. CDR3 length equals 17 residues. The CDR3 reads CASSLAVAQGDTGELFF. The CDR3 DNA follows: TGTGCCAGCAGCTTAGCGGTCGCGCAGGGGGACACCGGGGAGCTGTTTTTT.

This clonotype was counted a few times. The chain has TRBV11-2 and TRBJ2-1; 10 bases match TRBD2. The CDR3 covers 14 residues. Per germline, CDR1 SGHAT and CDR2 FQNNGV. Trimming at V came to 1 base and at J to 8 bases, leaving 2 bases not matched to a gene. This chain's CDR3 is CASSLGLAGHEQFF. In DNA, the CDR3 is TGTGCCAGCAGCTTAGGACTAGCGGGTCATGAGCAGTTCTTC.

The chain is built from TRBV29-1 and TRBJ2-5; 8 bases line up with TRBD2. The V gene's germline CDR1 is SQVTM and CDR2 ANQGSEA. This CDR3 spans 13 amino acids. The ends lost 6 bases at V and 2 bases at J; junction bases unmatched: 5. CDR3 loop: CSVVTSGQETQYF. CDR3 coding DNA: TGCAGCGTCGTAACTAGCGGACAAGAGACCCAGTACTTC.

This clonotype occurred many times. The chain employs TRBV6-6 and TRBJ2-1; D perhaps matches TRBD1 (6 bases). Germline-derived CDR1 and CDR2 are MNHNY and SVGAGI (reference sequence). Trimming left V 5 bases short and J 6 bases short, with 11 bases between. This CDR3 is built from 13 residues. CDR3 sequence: CASSLQGRNEQFF. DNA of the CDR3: TGTGCCAGCAGTCTCCAGGGGCGCAATGAGCAGTTCTTC.

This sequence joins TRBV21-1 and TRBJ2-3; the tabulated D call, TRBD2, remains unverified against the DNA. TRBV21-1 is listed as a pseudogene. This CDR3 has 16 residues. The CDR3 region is CASKCAGASTTDTQYF. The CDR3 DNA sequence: TGTGCCAGCAAATGTGCGGGAGCGTCTACTACAGATACGCAGTATTTT.

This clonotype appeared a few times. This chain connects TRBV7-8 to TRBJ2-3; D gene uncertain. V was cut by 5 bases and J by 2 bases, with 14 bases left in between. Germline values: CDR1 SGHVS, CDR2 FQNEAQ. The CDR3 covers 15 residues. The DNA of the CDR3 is TGTGCCAGCAGCCACCCACTGGACGACACAGATACGCAGTATTTT. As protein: CASSHPLDDTDTQYF.

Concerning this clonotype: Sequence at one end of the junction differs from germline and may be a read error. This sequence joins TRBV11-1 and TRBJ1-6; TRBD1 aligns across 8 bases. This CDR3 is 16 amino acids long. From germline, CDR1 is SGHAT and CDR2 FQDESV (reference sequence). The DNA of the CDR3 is TGTGCCAGCAGCCATCGTGACAGGGGACCCGCTTCACCCCTCCATTTT. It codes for CASSHRDRGPASPLHF.

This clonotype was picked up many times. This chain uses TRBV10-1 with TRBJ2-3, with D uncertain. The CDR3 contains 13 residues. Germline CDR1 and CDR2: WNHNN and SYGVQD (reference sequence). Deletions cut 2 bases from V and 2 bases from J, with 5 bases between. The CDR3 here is CASSEVPTDTQYF. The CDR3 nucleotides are TGCGCCAGCAGTGAGGTCCCCACAGATACGCAGTATTTT.

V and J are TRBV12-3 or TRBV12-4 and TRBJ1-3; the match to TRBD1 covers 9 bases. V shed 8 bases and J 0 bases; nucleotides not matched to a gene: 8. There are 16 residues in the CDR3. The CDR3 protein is CASGPQGASSGNTIYF. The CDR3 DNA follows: TGTGCCAGCGGCCCACAGGGGGCCAGCTCTGGAAACACCATATATTTT.

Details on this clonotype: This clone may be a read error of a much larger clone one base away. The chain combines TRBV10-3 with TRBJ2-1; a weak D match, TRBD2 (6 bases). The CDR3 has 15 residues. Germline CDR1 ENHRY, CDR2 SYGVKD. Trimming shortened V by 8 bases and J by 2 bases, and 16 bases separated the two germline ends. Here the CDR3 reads CAIGRDLSPYNEQFF. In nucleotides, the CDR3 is TGTGCCATCGGGCGGGATCTGTCCCCCTACAATGAGCAGTTCTTC.

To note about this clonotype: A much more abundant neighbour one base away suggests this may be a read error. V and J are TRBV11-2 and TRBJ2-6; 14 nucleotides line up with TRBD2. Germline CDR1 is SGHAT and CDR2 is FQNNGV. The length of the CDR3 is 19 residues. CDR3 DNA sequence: TGTGCCAACAGCTCCGGGACTAGCGGGAGTCGATCTGGGGCCAACGTCCTGACTTTC. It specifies CANSSGTSGSRSGANVLTF.

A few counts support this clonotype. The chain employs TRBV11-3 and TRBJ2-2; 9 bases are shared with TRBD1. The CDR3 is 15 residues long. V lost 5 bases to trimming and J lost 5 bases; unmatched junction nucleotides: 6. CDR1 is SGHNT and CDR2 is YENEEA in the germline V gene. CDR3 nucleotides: TGTGCCAGCAGCCCGGGACAGGGTCATACCGGGGAGCTGTTTTTT. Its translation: CASSPGQGHTGELFF.